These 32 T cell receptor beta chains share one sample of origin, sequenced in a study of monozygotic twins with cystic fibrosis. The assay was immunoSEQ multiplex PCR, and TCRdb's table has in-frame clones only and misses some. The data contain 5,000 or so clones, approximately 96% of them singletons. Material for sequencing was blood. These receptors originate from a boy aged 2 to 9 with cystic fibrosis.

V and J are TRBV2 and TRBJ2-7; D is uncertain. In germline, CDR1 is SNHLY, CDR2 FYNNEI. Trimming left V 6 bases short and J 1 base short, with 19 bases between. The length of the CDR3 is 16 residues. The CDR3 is CASSAFGDRFSYEQYF. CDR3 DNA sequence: TGTGCCAGCAGCGCCTTTGGGGATCGTTTTTCCTACGAGCAGTACTTC.

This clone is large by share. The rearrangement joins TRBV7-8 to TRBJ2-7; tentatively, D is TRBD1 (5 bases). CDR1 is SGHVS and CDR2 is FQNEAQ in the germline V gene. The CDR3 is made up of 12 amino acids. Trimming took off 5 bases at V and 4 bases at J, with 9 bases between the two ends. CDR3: CASSPDRYEQYV. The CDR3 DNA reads TGTGCCAGCAGCCCCGACAGATACGAGCAGTACGTC.

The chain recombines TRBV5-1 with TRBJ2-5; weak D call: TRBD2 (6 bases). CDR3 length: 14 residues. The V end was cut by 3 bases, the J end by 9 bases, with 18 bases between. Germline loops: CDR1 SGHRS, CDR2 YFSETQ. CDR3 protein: CASSSRTKPGAQYF. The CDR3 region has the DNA TGCGCCAGCAGCTCACGGACTAAACCCGGGGCCCAGTACTTC.

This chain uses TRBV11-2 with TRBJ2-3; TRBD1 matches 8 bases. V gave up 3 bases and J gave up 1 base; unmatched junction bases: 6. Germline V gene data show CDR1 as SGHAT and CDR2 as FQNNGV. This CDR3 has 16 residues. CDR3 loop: CASSFSTGVGTDTQYF. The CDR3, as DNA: TGTGCCAGCAGCTTTTCGACAGGGGTCGGCACAGATACGCAGTATTTT.

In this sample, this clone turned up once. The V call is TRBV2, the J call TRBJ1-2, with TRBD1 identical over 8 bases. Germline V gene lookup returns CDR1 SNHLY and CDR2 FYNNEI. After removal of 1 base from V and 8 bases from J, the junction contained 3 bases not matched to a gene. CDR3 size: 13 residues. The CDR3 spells CASSEEDRAGYTF. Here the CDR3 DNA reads TGTGCCAGCAGTGAAGAGGACAGGGCCGGCTACACCTTC.

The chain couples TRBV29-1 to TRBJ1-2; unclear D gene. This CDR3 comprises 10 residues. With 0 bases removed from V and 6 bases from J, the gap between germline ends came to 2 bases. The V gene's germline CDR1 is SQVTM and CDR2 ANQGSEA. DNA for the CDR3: TGCAGCGTTGAAGATAATGGCTACACCTTC. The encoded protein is CSVEDNGYTF.

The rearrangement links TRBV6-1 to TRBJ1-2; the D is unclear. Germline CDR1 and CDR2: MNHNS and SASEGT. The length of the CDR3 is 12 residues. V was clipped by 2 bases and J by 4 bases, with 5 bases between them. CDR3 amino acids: CASSEYSYGYTF. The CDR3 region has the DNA TGTGCCAGCAGTGAATACAGCTATGGCTACACCTTC.

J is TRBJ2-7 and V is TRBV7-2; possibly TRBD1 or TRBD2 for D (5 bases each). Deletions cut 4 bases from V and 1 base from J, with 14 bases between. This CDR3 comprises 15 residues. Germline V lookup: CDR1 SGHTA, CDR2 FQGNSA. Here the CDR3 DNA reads TGTGCCAGCAGCTCCAGCCGGGGCGCATCCTACGAGCAGTACTTC. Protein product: CASSSSRGASYEQYF. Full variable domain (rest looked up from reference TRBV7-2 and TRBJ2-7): GAGVSQSPSNKVTEKGKDVELRCDPISGHTALYWYRQSLGQGLEFLIYFQGNSAPDKSGLPSDRFSAERTGGSVSTLTIQRTQQEDSAVYLCASSSSRGASYEQYFGPGTRLTVT.

The CDR3: CASSLAGGQGETQYF. CDR3 nucleotides: TGTGCCAGCAGCTTAGCGGGGGGACAGGGGGAGACCCAGTACTTC. This chain joins TRBV7-2 and TRBJ2-5; TRBD1 aligns across 10 bases. Germline V gene sequence: CDR1 SGHTA, CDR2 FQGNSA. The CDR3 covers 15 residues. After removal of 0 bases from V and 5 bases from J, the junction contained 3 bases not matched to a gene.

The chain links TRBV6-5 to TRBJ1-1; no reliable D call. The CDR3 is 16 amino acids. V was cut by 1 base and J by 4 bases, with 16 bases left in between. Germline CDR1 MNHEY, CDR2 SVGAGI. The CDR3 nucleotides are TGTGCCAGCAGTTACTATACGTTGAACGCGGCCACTGAAGCTTTCTTT. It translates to CASSYYTLNAATEAFF.

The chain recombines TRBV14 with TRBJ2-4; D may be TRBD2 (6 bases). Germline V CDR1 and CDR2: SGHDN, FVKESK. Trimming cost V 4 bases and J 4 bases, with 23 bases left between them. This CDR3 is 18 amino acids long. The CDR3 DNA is TGTGCCAGCAGCCGCGGGCTCCGGGCCCCCCGGGGGAAAAACATTCAGTACTTC. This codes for CASSRGLRAPRGKNIQYF.

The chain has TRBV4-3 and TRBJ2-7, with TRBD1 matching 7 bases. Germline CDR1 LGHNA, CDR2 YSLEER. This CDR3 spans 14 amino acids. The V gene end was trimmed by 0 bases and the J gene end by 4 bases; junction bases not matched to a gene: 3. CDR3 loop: CASSQDYRGYEQYF. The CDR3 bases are TGCGCCAGCAGCCAAGATTACAGGGGATACGAGCAGTACTTC.

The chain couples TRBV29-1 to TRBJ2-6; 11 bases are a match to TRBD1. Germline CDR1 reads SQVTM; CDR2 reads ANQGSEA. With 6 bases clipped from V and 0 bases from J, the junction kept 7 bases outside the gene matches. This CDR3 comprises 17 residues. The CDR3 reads CSVLGTGGDSGANVLTF. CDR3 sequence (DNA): TGCAGCGTGCTAGGGACAGGGGGGGACTCTGGGGCCAACGTCCTGACTTTC. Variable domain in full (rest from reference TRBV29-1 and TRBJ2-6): SAVISQKPSRDICQRGTSLTIQCQVDSQVTMMFWYRQQPGQSLTLIATANQGSEATYESGFVIDKFPISRPNLTFSTLTVSNMSPEDSSIYLCSVLGTGGDSGANVLTFGAGSRLTVL.

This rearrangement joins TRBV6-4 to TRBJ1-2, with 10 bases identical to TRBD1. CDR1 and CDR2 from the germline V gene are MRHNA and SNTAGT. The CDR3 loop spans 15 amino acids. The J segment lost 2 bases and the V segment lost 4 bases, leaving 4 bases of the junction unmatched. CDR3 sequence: CASSVGTGANYGYTF. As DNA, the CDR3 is TGTGCCAGCAGTGTCGGGACAGGGGCGAACTATGGCTACACCTTC.

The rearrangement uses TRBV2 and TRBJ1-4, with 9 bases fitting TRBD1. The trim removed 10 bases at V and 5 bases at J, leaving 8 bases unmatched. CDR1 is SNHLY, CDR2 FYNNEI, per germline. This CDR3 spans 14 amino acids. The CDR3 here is CATTAGTGNEKLFF. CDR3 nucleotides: TGTGCCACCACCGCCGGGACAGGGAATGAAAAACTGTTTTTT.

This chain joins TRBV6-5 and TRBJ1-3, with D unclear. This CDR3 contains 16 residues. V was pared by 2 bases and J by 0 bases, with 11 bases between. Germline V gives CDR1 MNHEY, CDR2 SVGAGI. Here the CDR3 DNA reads TGTGCCAGCAGTTACGGTGGGGTCCTCTCTGGAAACACCATATATTTT. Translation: CASSYGGVLSGNTIYF.

CDR3 in DNA: TGTGCCAGCAGCGGGTGGGACTTGGGTCTGGTAGAGACCCAGTACTTC. Protein product: CASSGWDLGLVETQYF. The chain couples TRBV5-4 to TRBJ2-5; tentative D call: TRBD2 (6 bases). The germline V and J ends were trimmed by 4 bases and 4 bases, with 20 bases remaining between them. Germline CDR1 reads SGHNT; CDR2 reads YYREEE (reference sequence). The CDR3 is made up of 16 amino acids. Using reference TRBV5-4 and TRBJ2-5 for the parts outside the CDR3, the full variable domain is ETGVTQSPTHLIKTRGQQVTLRCSSQSGHNTVSWYQQALGQGPQFIFQYYREEENGRGNFPPRFSGLQFPNYSSELNVNALELDDSALYLCASSGWDLGLVETQYFGPGTRLLVL.

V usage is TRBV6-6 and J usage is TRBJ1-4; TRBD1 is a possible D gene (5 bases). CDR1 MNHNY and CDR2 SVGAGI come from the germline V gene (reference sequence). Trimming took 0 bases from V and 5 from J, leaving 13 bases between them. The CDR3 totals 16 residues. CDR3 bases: TGTGCCAGCAGTTACTCTCTGGCAGGGACCAATGAAAAACTGTTTTTT. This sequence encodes CASSYSLAGTNEKLFF.

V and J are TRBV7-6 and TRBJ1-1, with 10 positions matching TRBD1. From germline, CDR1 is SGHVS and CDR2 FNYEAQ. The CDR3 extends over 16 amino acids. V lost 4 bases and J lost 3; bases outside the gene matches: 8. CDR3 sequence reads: CASSSFRTGGDTEAFF. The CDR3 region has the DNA TGTGCCAGCAGCTCCTTTAGGACAGGGGGGGACACTGAAGCTTTCTTT.

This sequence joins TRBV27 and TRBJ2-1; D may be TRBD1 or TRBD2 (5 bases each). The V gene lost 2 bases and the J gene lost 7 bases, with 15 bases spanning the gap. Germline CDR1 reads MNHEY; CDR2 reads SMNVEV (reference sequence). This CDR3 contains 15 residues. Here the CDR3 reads CASSLEIGARNEQFF. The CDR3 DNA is TGTGCCAGCAGTTTAGAAATCGGGGCCCGGAATGAGCAGTTCTTC.

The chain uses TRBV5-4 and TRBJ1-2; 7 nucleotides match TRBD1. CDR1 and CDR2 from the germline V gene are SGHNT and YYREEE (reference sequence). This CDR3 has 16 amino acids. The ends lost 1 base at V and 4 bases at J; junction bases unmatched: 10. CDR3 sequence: CASSLLAGGEGYGYTF. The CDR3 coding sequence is TGTGCCAGCAGCTTGCTGGCAGGGGGGGAGGGCTATGGCTACACCTTC.

The CDR3 is CAISVHNNSPLHF. Written as DNA, the CDR3 is TGTGCCATCAGTGTGCATAATAATTCACCCCTCCACTTT. The V call is TRBV10-3, the J call TRBJ1-6, with D uncertain. Trimming stripped 4 bases from V and 5 bases from J, with 6 bases between. The CDR3 extends over 13 amino acids. In germline, CDR1 is ENHRY, CDR2 SYGVKD.

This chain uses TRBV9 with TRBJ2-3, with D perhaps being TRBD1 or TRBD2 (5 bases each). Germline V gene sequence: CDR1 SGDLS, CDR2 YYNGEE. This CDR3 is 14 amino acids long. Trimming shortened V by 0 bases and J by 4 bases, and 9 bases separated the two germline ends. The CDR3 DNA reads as TGTGCCAGCAGCGTAGGGCAGGGACCAGATACGCAGTATTTT. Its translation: CASSVGQGPDTQYF.

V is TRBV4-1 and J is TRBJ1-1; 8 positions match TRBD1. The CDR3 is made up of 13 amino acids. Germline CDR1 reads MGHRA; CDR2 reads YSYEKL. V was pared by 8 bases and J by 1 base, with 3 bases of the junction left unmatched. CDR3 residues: CASQGAQNTEAFF. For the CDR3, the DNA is TGCGCCAGCCAGGGGGCTCAGAACACTGAAGCTTTCTTT.

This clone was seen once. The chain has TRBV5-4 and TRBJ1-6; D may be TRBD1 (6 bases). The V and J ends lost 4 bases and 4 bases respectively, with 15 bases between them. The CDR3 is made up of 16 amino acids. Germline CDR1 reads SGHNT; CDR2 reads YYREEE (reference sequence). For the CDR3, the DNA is TGTGCCAGCAGCCGGGACGGAGGGGGGTATAATTCACCCCTCCACTTT. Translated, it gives CASSRDGGGYNSPLHF. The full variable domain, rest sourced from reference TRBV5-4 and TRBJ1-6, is ETGVTQSPTHLIKTRGQQVTLRCSSQSGHNTVSWYQQALGQGPQFIFQYYREEENGRGNFPPRFSGLQFPNYSSELNVNALELDDSALYLCASSRDGGGYNSPLHFGNGTRLTVT.

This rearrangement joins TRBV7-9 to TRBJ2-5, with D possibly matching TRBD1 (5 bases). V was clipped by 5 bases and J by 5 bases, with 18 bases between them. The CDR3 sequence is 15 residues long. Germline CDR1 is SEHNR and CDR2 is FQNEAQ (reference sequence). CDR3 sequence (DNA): TGTGCCAGCAGCCCCAGGGCAAAGGCGGCGGAGACCCAGTACTTC. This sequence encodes CASSPRAKAAETQYF.

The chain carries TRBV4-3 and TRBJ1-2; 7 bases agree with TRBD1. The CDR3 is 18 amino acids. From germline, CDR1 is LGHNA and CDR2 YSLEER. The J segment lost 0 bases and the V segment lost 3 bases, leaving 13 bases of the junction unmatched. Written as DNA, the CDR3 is TGCGCCAGCAGCCAGGAGTACCAGGGGGGGCGAGCTAACTATGGCTACACCTTC. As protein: CASSQEYQGGRANYGYTF.

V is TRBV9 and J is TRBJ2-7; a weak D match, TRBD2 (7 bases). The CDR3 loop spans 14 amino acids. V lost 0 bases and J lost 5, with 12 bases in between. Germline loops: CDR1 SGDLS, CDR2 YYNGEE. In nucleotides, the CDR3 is TGTGCCAGCAGCGTAGTTGGGGGGGCCCACGAGCAGTACTTC. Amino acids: CASSVVGGAHEQYF.

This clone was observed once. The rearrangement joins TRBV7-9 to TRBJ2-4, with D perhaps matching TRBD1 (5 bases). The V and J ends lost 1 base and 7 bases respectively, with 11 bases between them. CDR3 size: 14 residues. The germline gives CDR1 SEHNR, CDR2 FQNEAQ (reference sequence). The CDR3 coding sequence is TGTGCCAGCAGCTTAGGGGGCAGTTACAACATTCAGTACTTC. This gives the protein CASSLGGSYNIQYF.

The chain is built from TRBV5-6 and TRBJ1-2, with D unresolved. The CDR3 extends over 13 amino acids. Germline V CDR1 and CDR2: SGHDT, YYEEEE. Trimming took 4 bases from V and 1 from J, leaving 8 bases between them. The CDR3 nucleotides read TGTGCCAGCAGCGTGACAAATAACTATGGCTACACCTTC. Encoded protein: CASSVTNNYGYTF.

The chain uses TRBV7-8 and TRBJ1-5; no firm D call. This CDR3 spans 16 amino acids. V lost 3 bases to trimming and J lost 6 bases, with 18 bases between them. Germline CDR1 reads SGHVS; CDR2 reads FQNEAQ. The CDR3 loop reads CASSFRGRQELQPQHF. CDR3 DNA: TGTGCCAGCAGCTTCCGAGGGCGGCAGGAACTTCAGCCCCAGCATTTT.

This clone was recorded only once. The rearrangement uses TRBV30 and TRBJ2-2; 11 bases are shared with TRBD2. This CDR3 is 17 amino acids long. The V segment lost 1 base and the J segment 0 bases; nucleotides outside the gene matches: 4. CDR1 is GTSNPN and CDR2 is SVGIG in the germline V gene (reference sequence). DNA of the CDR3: TGTGCCTGGAGTGGAGGGACTAGCGGACCGAACACCGGGGAGCTGTTTTTT. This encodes CAWSGGTSGPNTGELFF.